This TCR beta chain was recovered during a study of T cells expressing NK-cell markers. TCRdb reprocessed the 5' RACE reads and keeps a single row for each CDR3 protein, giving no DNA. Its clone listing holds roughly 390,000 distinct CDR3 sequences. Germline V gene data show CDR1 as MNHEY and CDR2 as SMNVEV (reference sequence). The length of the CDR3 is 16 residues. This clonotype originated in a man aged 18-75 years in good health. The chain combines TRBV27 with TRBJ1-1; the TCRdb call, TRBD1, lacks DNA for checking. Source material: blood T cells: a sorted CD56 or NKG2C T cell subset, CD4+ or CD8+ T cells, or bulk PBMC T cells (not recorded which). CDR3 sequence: CASSLVGAGDIAEAFF.